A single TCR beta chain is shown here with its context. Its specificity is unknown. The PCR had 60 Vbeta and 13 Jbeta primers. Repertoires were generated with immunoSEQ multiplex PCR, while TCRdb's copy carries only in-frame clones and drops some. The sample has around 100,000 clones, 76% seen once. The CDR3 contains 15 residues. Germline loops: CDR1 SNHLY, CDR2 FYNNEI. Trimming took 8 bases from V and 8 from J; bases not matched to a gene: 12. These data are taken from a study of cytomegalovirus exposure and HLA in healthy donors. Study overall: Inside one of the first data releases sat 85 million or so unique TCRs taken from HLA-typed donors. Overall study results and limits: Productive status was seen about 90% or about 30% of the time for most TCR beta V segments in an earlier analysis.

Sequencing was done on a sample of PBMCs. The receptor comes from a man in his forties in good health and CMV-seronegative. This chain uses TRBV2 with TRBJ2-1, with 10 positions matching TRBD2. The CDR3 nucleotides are TGTGCCAGCCTGAAGGAGCGGGGGGGGCCGGATGAGCAGTTCTTC. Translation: CASLKERGGPDEQFF.